These T cell receptor beta chains were read from a single sample in a study of T cell repertoires in cytomegalovirus infection. TCRdb itself ran the reads through MiXCR, one entry per CDR3 protein. This repertoire shows some 940,000 distinct CDR3 sequences, about a third found once; its top ten account for more than 12%. Their recognized antigens are unknown. The source was cultured CD8+ T cells from PBMCs, collected from culture after CMV antigen stimulation. The receptors derive from a human donor in good health (CMV status not recorded). Some clones in this sample may be carry-over from other donors' samples. CDR3s include the opening cysteine and the closing phenylalanine or tryptophan. The D gene is left open where the match is weak. Size tells how often a clone was seen (once, few, many) or the class of an expanded clone, and some rows leave it out.

d_gene: -
v_gene: TRBV4-1
j_gene: TRBJ2-7
abundance: -
CDR3aa: CASSQLGGSYEQYF
CDR3nt: TGCGCCAGCAGCCAATTAGGGGGCTCCTACGAGCAGTACTTC

d_gene: -
v_gene: TRBV5-4
j_gene: TRBJ1-1
abundance: few
CDR3aa: CASSPSGGSGTEAFF
CDR3nt: TGTGCCAGCAGCCCCAGTGGGGGGTCGGGCACTGAAGCTTTCTTT

d_gene: -
v_gene: TRBV12-3/TRBV12-4
j_gene: TRBJ1-1
abundance: -
CDR3aa: CANSSQGGKYEYTEAFF
CDR3nt: TGTGCCAACAGTTCCCAGGGCGGGAAGTACGAGTACACTGAAGCTTTCTTT

d_gene: -
v_gene: TRBV27
j_gene: TRBJ1-1
abundance: few
CDR3aa: CASSPYFLAREMNTEAFF
CDR3nt: TGTGCCAGCAGTCCTTATTTCTTGGCAAGGGAAATGAACACTGAAGCTTTCTTT

d_gene: -
v_gene: TRBV7-2
j_gene: TRBJ1-2
abundance: few
CDR3aa: CASSAGPNLYGYTF
CDR3nt: TGTGCCAGCAGCGCGGGCCCTAACCTCTATGGCTACACCTTC

d_gene: -
v_gene: TRBV7-5
j_gene: TRBJ2-3
abundance: -
CDR3aa: CISVSDQDRVTDTQYF
CDR3nt: -

d_gene: -
v_gene: TRBV5-6
j_gene: TRBJ2-1
abundance: few
CDR3aa: CASSLDRGVAYNEQFF
CDR3nt: TGTGCCAGCAGCTTAGATCGCGGGGTGGCATACAATGAGCAGTTCTTC

d_gene: -
v_gene: TRBV19
j_gene: TRBJ2-1
abundance: few
CDR3aa: CASSIADSFYNEQFF
CDR3nt: TGTGCCAGTAGTATAGCGGACAGTTTTTACAATGAGCAGTTCTTC

d_gene: TRBD1
v_gene: TRBV7-6
j_gene: TRBJ2-3
abundance: many
CDR3aa: CASSTRQGPDTQYF
CDR3nt: TGTGCCAGCAGCACTCGACAGGGCCCAGATACGCAGTATTTT

d_gene: -
v_gene: TRBV7-9
j_gene: TRBJ2-7
abundance: -
CDR3aa: CASSNGRLEQYF
CDR3nt: TGTGCCAGCAGCAACGGACGGTTGGAGCAGTACTTC

d_gene: TRBD2
v_gene: TRBV12-3/TRBV12-4
j_gene: TRBJ2-5
abundance: few
CDR3aa: CASSLALTGGDSYF
CDR3nt: TGTGCCAGCAGTTTAGCGCTAACGGGGGGGGACTCGTACTTC

d_gene: TRBD1
v_gene: TRBV24-1
j_gene: TRBJ2-3
abundance: many
CDR3aa: CATATGASTDTQYF
CDR3nt: TGTGCCACCGCTACAGGGGCCAGCACAGATACGCAGTATTTT

d_gene: TRBD1
v_gene: TRBV27
j_gene: TRBJ1-6
abundance: -
CDR3aa: CASSLFTGGPNSPLHF
CDR3nt: TGTGCCAGCAGTTTATTTACAGGGGGGCCTAATTCACCCCTCCACTTT

d_gene: -
v_gene: TRBV7-2
j_gene: TRBJ2-1
abundance: many
CDR3aa: CASSLVLSAYNEQFF
CDR3nt: TGTGCCAGCAGCTTGGTATTGTCAGCCTACAATGAGCAGTTCTTC

d_gene: -
v_gene: TRBV10-3
j_gene: TRBJ2-1
abundance: -
CDR3aa: CAITGADRNNEQFF
CDR3nt: TGTGCCATCACTGGGGCAGACAGGAACAATGAGCAGTTCTTC

d_gene: -
v_gene: TRBV10-3
j_gene: TRBJ2-5
abundance: -
CDR3aa: CAISESGQNRQETQYF
CDR3nt: TGTGCCATCAGTGAGTCGGGGCAGAACAGACAAGAGACCCAGTACTTC

d_gene: TRBD2
v_gene: TRBV12-3/TRBV12-4
j_gene: TRBJ2-3
abundance: -
CDR3aa: CASSRTSGEFTDTQYF
CDR3nt: TGTGCCAGCAGCCGGACTAGCGGGGAATTCACAGATACGCAGTATTTT

d_gene: -
v_gene: TRBV12-3/TRBV12-4
j_gene: TRBJ1-5
abundance: -
CDR3aa: CASSTGSGQPQHF
CDR3nt: TGTGCCAGCAGTACGGGATCGGGTCAGCCCCAGCATTTT

d_gene: -
v_gene: TRBV20-1
j_gene: TRBJ2-2
abundance: -
CDR3aa: CSARDLHRDTGELFF
CDR3nt: TGCAGTGCTAGAGATCTTCACAGGGACACCGGGGAGCTGTTTTTT

d_gene: TRBD2
v_gene: TRBV29-1
j_gene: TRBJ2-1
abundance: -
CDR3aa: CSVEERSGGRFTGEQFF
CDR3nt: TGCAGCGTTGAAGAAAGGAGCGGGGGGAGGTTCACGGGGGAGCAGTTCTTC

d_gene: TRBD1
v_gene: TRBV7-6
j_gene: TRBJ1-1
abundance: many
CDR3aa: CASTPGGETEAFF
CDR3nt: TGTGCCAGCACCCCAGGGGGGGAAACTGAAGCTTTCTTT

d_gene: -
v_gene: TRBV19
j_gene: TRBJ1-2
abundance: -
CDR3aa: CASSAGPLGYTF
CDR3nt: TGTGCCAGTAGTGCAGGACCCCTTGGCTACACCTTC

d_gene: -
v_gene: TRBV19
j_gene: TRBJ2-1
abundance: -
CDR3aa: CASRTTPSSYNEQFF
CDR3nt: TGTGCCAGTAGAACGACTCCCAGCTCCTACAATGAGCAGTTCTTC

d_gene: -
v_gene: TRBV28
j_gene: TRBJ1-2
abundance: -
CDR3aa: CASSSPISSLTRYINYGYTF
CDR3nt: TGTGCCAGCAGTTCCCCTATCTCGAGCCTTACACGTTACATTAACTATGGCTACACCTTC

d_gene: TRBD1
v_gene: TRBV10-3
j_gene: TRBJ1-2
abundance: -
CDR3aa: CAISDMGKGAGNGYTF
CDR3nt: TGTGCCATCAGTGATATGGGAAAGGGGGCAGGGAATGGCTACACCTTC

d_gene: -
v_gene: TRBV7-9
j_gene: TRBJ1-1
abundance: many
CDR3aa: CASRVYDMNTEAFF
CDR3nt: TGTGCCAGCAGGGTGTACGACATGAACACTGAAGCTTTCTTT

d_gene: -
v_gene: TRBV6-5
j_gene: TRBJ1-2
abundance: -
CDR3aa: CASSYRQGHFYGYTF
CDR3nt: TGTGCCAGCAGTTACCGGCAGGGGCACTTCTATGGCTACACCTTC

d_gene: -
v_gene: TRBV10-3
j_gene: TRBJ2-1
abundance: -
CDR3aa: CAIRTNRDNEHFF
CDR3nt: TGTGCCATCAGAACGAACAGAGATAATGAGCATTTCTTC

d_gene: TRBD2
v_gene: TRBV6-6
j_gene: TRBJ2-2
abundance: few
CDR3aa: CATLNLAGGLNTGELFF
CDR3nt: TGTGCCACCTTGAATCTAGCGGGGGGGCTGAACACCGGGGAGCTGTTTTTT

d_gene: TRBD2
v_gene: TRBV11-2
j_gene: TRBJ2-3
abundance: -
CDR3aa: CASSSTGVAGDSDTQYF
CDR3nt: TGTGCCAGCAGCTCCACAGGAGTAGCGGGGGATTCAGATACGCAGTATTTT

d_gene: TRBD2
v_gene: TRBV10-3
j_gene: TRBJ2-1
abundance: -
CDR3aa: CAIAPGGAVYEQFF
CDR3nt: TGTGCCATCGCCCCCGGGGGGGCTGTCTATGAGCAGTTCTTC

d_gene: TRBD2
v_gene: TRBV12-3/TRBV12-4
j_gene: TRBJ2-3
abundance: few
CDR3aa: CASRPSGGAQDTQYF
CDR3nt: TGTGCCAGCAGGCCAAGCGGGGGGGCCCAAGATACGCAGTATTTT

d_gene: -
v_gene: TRBV19
j_gene: TRBJ2-3
abundance: -
CDR3aa: CASSIDSHSTDTQYF
CDR3nt: TGTGCCAGTAGTATAGATTCCCATTCAACAGATACGCAGTATTTT

d_gene: TRBD1
v_gene: TRBV6-1
j_gene: TRBJ2-2
abundance: few
CDR3aa: CASRTRTGYGAGELFF
CDR3nt: TGTGCCAGCAGAACCCGGACAGGGTATGGGGCCGGGGAGCTGTTTTTT

d_gene: -
v_gene: TRBV10-3
j_gene: TRBJ2-2
abundance: -
CDR3aa: CAISIFSEGWTGELFF
CDR3nt: TGTGCCATCAGTATATTCTCCGAGGGTTGGACCGGGGAGCTGTTTTTT

d_gene: TRBD1
v_gene: TRBV12-5
j_gene: TRBJ2-1
abundance: -
CDR3aa: CASGLEDRVILYNEQFF
CDR3nt: TGTGCTAGTGGTTTGGAGGACAGGGTCATTCTTTACAATGAGCAGTTCTTC

d_gene: -
v_gene: TRBV19
j_gene: TRBJ1-4
abundance: -
CDR3aa: CASSIGRQVPNEKLFF
CDR3nt: TGTGCCAGTAGTATAGGCCGACAGGTGCCTAATGAAAAACTGTTTTTT

d_gene: TRBD2
v_gene: TRBV20-1
j_gene: TRBJ2-3
abundance: once
CDR3aa: CSAIAGGPRYTDTQYF
CDR3nt: TGCAGTGCTATAGCGGGGGGCCCTCGGTACACAGATACGCAGTATTTT

d_gene: -
v_gene: TRBV24-1
j_gene: TRBJ1-2
abundance: few
CDR3aa: CATSVASENGYTF
CDR3nt: TGTGCCACCAGTGTTGCCAGCGAAAATGGCTACACCTTC

d_gene: TRBD1
v_gene: TRBV7-9
j_gene: TRBJ1-5
abundance: -
CDR3aa: CASSDDRDHQPQHF
CDR3nt: TGTGCCAGCAGCGACGACAGGGATCATCAGCCCCAGCATTTT

d_gene: TRBD1
v_gene: TRBV7-9
j_gene: TRBJ1-2
abundance: -
CDR3aa: CASNRGQLTNYGYTF
CDR3nt: TGTGCCAGCAACCGGGGACAGTTGACTAACTATGGCTACACCTTC

d_gene: -
v_gene: TRBV6-5
j_gene: TRBJ2-2
abundance: -
CDR3aa: CASSYVSLGTGELFF
CDR3nt: TGTGCCAGCAGTTACGTGTCTTTAGGCACCGGGGAGCTGTTTTTT

d_gene: -
v_gene: TRBV7-6
j_gene: TRBJ1-4
abundance: few
CDR3aa: CASSLGGGTNEKLFF
CDR3nt: TGTGCCAGCAGCTTAGGTGGTGGAACTAATGAAAAACTGTTTTTT

d_gene: TRBD1
v_gene: TRBV19
j_gene: TRBJ1-1
abundance: -
CDR3aa: CAISRRQGNTEAFF
CDR3nt: TGTGCCATCAGTAGACGACAGGGGAACACTGAAGCTTTCTTT

d_gene: TRBD1
v_gene: TRBV19
j_gene: TRBJ2-7
abundance: -
CDR3aa: CASSILPGGSYEQYF
CDR3nt: TGTGCCAGTAGTATATTACCAGGGGGCTCCTACGAGCAGTACTTC

d_gene: -
v_gene: TRBV27
j_gene: TRBJ2-4
abundance: -
CDR3aa: CASSRGSAKNIQYF
CDR3nt: TGTGCCAGCAGTAGGGGGTCCGCCAAAAACATTCAGTACTTC

d_gene: TRBD1
v_gene: TRBV2
j_gene: TRBJ1-2
abundance: -
CDR3aa: CASSGWDRGLGYTF
CDR3nt: TGTGCCAGCAGTGGTTGGGACAGGGGGCTTGGCTACACCTTC

d_gene: TRBD1
v_gene: TRBV7-8
j_gene: TRBJ2-7
abundance: many
CDR3aa: CASSISGTGLEQYF
CDR3nt: TGTGCCAGCAGCATATCCGGGACAGGGCTTGAGCAGTACTTC

d_gene: -
v_gene: TRBV7-9
j_gene: TRBJ2-3
abundance: few
CDR3aa: CASSPRTGRDTDTQYF
CDR3nt: TGTGCCAGCAGCCCCCGGACGGGAAGGGACACAGATACGCAGTATTTT

d_gene: -
v_gene: TRBV5-6
j_gene: TRBJ2-7
abundance: few
CDR3aa: CATSSRGQPREQYF
CDR3nt: TGTGCCACCTCCTCTAGGGGCCAACCCCGAGAGCAGTACTTC

d_gene: -
v_gene: TRBV18
j_gene: TRBJ1-1
abundance: -
CDR3aa: CASSPLGVGTEAFF
CDR3nt: TGTGCCAGCTCACCGTTGGGGGTCGGTACTGAAGCTTTCTTT

d_gene: -
v_gene: TRBV19
j_gene: TRBJ1-1
abundance: -
CDR3aa: CASSHRESRGNTEAFF
CDR3nt: TGTGCCAGTAGCCACAGGGAAAGTAGGGGGAACACTGAAGCTTTCTTT

d_gene: -
v_gene: TRBV7-3
j_gene: TRBJ2-3
abundance: -
CDR3aa: CASSFPGTIIPDTQYF
CDR3nt: TGTGCCAGCAGCTTTCCCGGGACAATCATCCCAGATACGCAGTATTTT

d_gene: -
v_gene: TRBV6-5
j_gene: TRBJ1-5
abundance: -
CDR3aa: CASSYKGNQPQHF
CDR3nt: TGTGCCAGCAGTTATAAGGGAAATCAGCCCCAGCATTTT

d_gene: TRBD1
v_gene: TRBV6-5
j_gene: TRBJ1-1
abundance: few
CDR3aa: CASSYRTGAEAFF
CDR3nt: TGTGCCAGCAGTTATCGGACAGGGGCTGAAGCTTTCTTT

d_gene: -
v_gene: TRBV6-5
j_gene: TRBJ2-1
abundance: few
CDR3aa: CASHSWAGGYNEQFF
CDR3nt: TGTGCCAGCCATAGCTGGGCAGGGGGGTACAATGAGCAGTTCTTC